These 15 T cell receptor beta chains came from one sample sequenced in a study of PD-1 blockade in classical Hodgkin lymphoma. Method: immunoSEQ multiplex PCR; TCRdb's copy keeps in-frame clones and lacks some. The profile shows about 23,000 clones, around 81% of them singletons. Each patient's relapse followed autologous stem cell transplantation, and brentuximab vedotin exposure varied. Source: peripheral blood mononuclear cells (PBMCs), taken before the second cycle of nivolumab. These receptors came from a human donor with classical Hodgkin lymphoma.

This chain connects TRBV7-9 to TRBJ2-3; TRBD1 agrees at 8 bases. Unmatched junction bases numbered 3, after V lost 0 bases and J lost 1 base. The CDR3 is 16 residues long. In germline, CDR1 is SEHNR, CDR2 FQNEAQ (reference sequence). DNA of the CDR3: TGTGCCAGCAGCTTAGCAGGACAGGGAGGCACAGATACGCAGTATTTT. Its translation is CASSLAGQGGTDTQYF. The variable domain in full, with the rest retrieved from reference TRBV7-9 and TRBJ2-3, is DTGVSQNPRHKITKRGQNVTFRCDPISEHNRLYWYRQTLGQGPEFLTYFQNEAQLEKSRLLSDRFSAERPKGSFSTLEIQRTEQGDSAMYLCASSLAGQGGTDTQYFGPGTRLTVL.

The chain carries TRBV2 and TRBJ1-1; D perhaps matches TRBD1 (5 bases). CDR1 and CDR2 from the germline V gene are SNHLY and FYNNEI. The V and J ends lost 0 bases and 11 bases respectively, with 13 bases between them. The CDR3 runs to 13 residues. CDR3 DNA sequence: TGTGCCAGCAGTGAAGCGAGGGCGGGGGGTGCTTTCTTT. Translation gives CASSEARAGGAFF.

This rearrangement joins TRBV15 to TRBJ1-1, with 9 nucleotides matching TRBD1. CDR1 and CDR2 from the germline V gene are LNHNV and YYDKDF (reference sequence). V was clipped by 3 bases and J by 5 bases; unmatched bases: 13. The CDR3 runs 17 residues. The CDR3 is CATSRRTGVKLSTEAFF. DNA of the CDR3: TGTGCCACCAGCAGGCGGACAGGGGTAAAGTTGAGTACTGAAGCTTTCTTT.

V is TRBV5-5 and J is TRBJ2-7; 9 bases are a match to TRBD1. Trimming cost V 4 bases and J 4 bases; bases outside gene matches: 6. Germline V gene sequence: CDR1 SGHKS, CDR2 YYEKEE (reference sequence). CDR3 size: 14 residues. The CDR3 is CASSAGQGKYEQYF. The CDR3 DNA reads TGTGCCAGCAGCGCCGGACAGGGGAAGTACGAGCAGTACTTC.

CDR3 region: CASSLYTGSVNQPQHF. The CDR3 bases are TGTGCCAGCAGTTTATATACAGGGAGTGTCAATCAGCCCCAGCATTTT. This rearrangement joins TRBV28 to TRBJ1-5, with D perhaps matching TRBD1 (6 bases). Per the germline V gene, CDR1 is MDHEN and CDR2 is SYDVKM. The CDR3 is 16 amino acids. With 1 base removed from V and 3 bases from J, the gap between germline ends came to 13 bases.

The rearrangement joins TRBV28 to TRBJ2-7; D possibly corresponds to TRBD1 (6 bases). Trimming cost V 5 bases and J 3 bases, with 23 bases left between them. From germline, CDR1 is MDHEN and CDR2 SYDVKM. CDR3 length: 17 residues. The CDR3 loop is CASSPPGLGTTGYEQYF. CDR3 DNA: TGTGCCAGCAGTCCCCCGGGCCTGGGGACAACGGGCTACGAGCAGTACTTC.

The chain recombines TRBV15 with TRBJ2-7, with 9 bases lining up with TRBD1. The length of the CDR3 is 13 residues. CDR1 is LNHNV and CDR2 is YYDKDF in the germline V gene (reference sequence). The V gene end was trimmed by 2 bases and the J gene end by 5 bases; junction bases not matched to a gene: 1. Here the CDR3 reads CATSRRQGDEQYF. CDR3 DNA: TGTGCCACCAGCAGAAGACAGGGGGACGAGCAGTACTTC.

This clone was detected once. The chain couples TRBV4-1 to TRBJ1-3; D call uncertain. V lost 1 base and J 1 base, leaving 11 bases between the germline ends. CDR1 is MGHRA, CDR2 YSYEKL, per germline. The CDR3 has 16 residues. Written as DNA, the CDR3 is TGCGCCAGCAGCCAAGCCATCGGGGAGTCTGGAAACACCATATATTTT. Its protein is CASSQAIGESGNTIYF.

This rearrangement joins TRBV6-5 to TRBJ1-6; D is unclear. The CDR3 consists of 14 residues. Trimming removed 0 bases at V and 8 bases at J, with 8 bases between. Germline CDR1 MNHEY, CDR2 SVGAGI. In nucleotides, the CDR3 is TGTGCCAGCAGTTACTCTCGCGTGGATTCACCCCTCCACTTT. Protein: CASSYSRVDSPLHF.

CDR3 loop: CASSSVVETQYF. The CDR3 DNA sequence: TGTGCCAGCAGTAGTGTGGTGGAGACCCAGTACTTC. This chain connects TRBV28 to TRBJ2-5; D is undetermined. V was cut by 5 bases and J by 5 bases, with 9 bases left in between. From germline, CDR1 is MDHEN and CDR2 SYDVKM. The CDR3 totals 12 residues.

The CDR3 region has the DNA TGTGCCAGTAGACAAACCCGGACTAGCGGCTACAATGAGCAGTTCTTC. Translated, it gives CASRQTRTSGYNEQFF. The chain is built from TRBV19 and TRBJ2-1, with TRBD2 matching 10 bases. The CDR3 is made up of 16 amino acids. The V segment lost 6 bases and the J segment 3 bases; nucleotides outside the gene matches: 8. Germline V gives CDR1 LNHDA, CDR2 SQIVND (reference sequence).

This clone has just one count. The chain uses TRBV5-4 and TRBJ2-2, with D possibly matching TRBD1 (6 bases). Germline CDR1 and CDR2: SGHNT and YYREEE (reference sequence). The CDR3 spans 15 residues. The V end was cut by 2 bases, the J end by 1 base, with 9 bases between. The CDR3 loop reads CASSFKQGNTGELFF. The CDR3, as DNA: TGTGCCAGCAGCTTTAAACAGGGGAACACCGGGGAGCTGTTTTTT.

The rearrangement links TRBV10-3 to TRBJ1-1; D not certain. CDR3 length: 16 residues. Per the germline V gene, CDR1 is ENHRY and CDR2 is SYGVKD. V dropped 0 bases and J dropped 4 bases, with 15 bases sitting between them. The chain's CDR3 is CAISESIRVAVTEAFF. For the CDR3, the DNA is TGTGCCATCAGTGAGTCTATAAGGGTAGCCGTCACTGAAGCTTTCTTT.

V is TRBV28 and J is TRBJ2-3, with a possible D match to TRBD2 (5 bases). The CDR3 runs to 12 residues. Germline V CDR1 and CDR2: MDHEN, SYDVKM. The V and J ends lost 6 bases and 6 bases respectively, with 10 bases between them. The CDR3 region is CASRPPGDTQYF. Written as DNA, the CDR3 is TGTGCCAGCAGGCCACCGGGGGATACGCAGTATTTT.

This sequence joins TRBV27 and TRBJ2-7; 8 bases agree with TRBD2. Germline CDR1 is MNHEY and CDR2 is SMNVEV (reference sequence). The CDR3 has 15 residues. The J segment lost 2 bases and the V segment lost 5 bases, leaving 8 bases of the junction unmatched. The CDR3 DNA is TGTGCCAGCAGTGACTACCGGGAGGGCACCTACGAGCAGTACTTC. This sequence encodes CASSDYREGTYEQYF.